This TCR beta chain is drawn from a study of T cell responses to AZD1222 COVID-19 vaccine. The study, taken as a whole, reports: Repertoire sampling was restricted to post-peak T cell response timepoints. Donors were largely white British and mainly female; clonal diversity was possibly underestimated.

Only in-frame clones appear in the TCRdb table, and some are missing; sequencing was by immunoSEQ multiplex PCR. The sample contains 170,000 or so clones, around 92% of which appear only once. Turning to this clone: Antigen: not known.

This CDR3 is built from 17 residues. Trimming pared 0 bases from V and 2 bases from J, leaving 12 bases between. The V gene's germline CDR1 is SGDLS and CDR2 YYNGEE. The sample in question was peripheral blood, obtained on day 0 of AZD1222 vaccination. This chain uses TRBV9 with TRBJ2-6; maybe TRBD1 (5 bases). This receptor was obtained from an adult in good health. The CDR3 nucleotides read TGTGCCAGCAGCGTAGAAGGGGCGCTCACTGGGGCCAACGTCCTGACTTTC. Protein product: CASSVEGALTGANVLTF.